This is a list of T cell receptor beta chains from one sample in a study of beta chain features in type 1 diabetes. The protocol was immunoSEQ multiplex PCR, while the TCRdb copy is restricted to in-frame clones and leaves out a portion. This table holds 300,000 or so clones, roughly an eighth found once. What was sequenced was naive CD4+ T cells from blood. The origin of the receptors is a man aged 25-40 years with type 1 diabetes. Each CDR3 is given with its conserved first and last residue. D genes are given only for firm matches.

V gene,D gene,CDR3 protein
TRBV30,NA,CAWKHAGANVLTF
TRBV28,NA,CASSLTGLAPRAYEQYF
TRBV14,NA,CASSLTSDTQYF
TRBV2,TRBD1,CASSEGQSSYNEQFF
TRBV7-8,NA,CASSPRETTPLQHF
TRBV18,NA,CASSPGQNNEQFF
TRBV28,TRBD1,CASSTADREQKQFF
TRBV9,TRBD2,CASSLGLGSYNEQFF
TRBV2,NA,CASDRVLERKTQYF
TRBV7-9,TRBD2,CASSLAGVPNEQFF
TRBV5-1,TRBD2,CASSWTSDYNEQFF
TRBV18,NA,CASSPTGLEQYF
TRBV30,TRBD2,CAWSAERERNTGELFF
TRBV2,NA,CASTQGLQETQYF
TRBV5-4,NA,CASSAQGARTDEQFF
TRBV7-2,TRBD2,CASSFTGTRTGELFF
TRBV4-2,NA,CASSQGGRRNQPQHF
TRBV2,TRBD2,CASSVSGSSYNEQFF
TRBV5-6,NA,CASSLVARDNYEQYF
TRBV10-3,NA,CAISDPIEKPYNEQFF
TRBV7-3,NA,CASSPNYQGTQYF
TRBV4-1,TRBD1,CASSQAGWTGPSTEAFF
TRBV7-6,NA,CASSLRPGQPSGANVLTF
TRBV7-2,NA,CASSTQQNTEAFF
TRBV7-2,TRBD1,CASSLVGRGLPIEPQYF
TRBV5-6,NA,CASSSGPSSYNEQFF
TRBV2,NA,CASSAQGSEQYF
TRBV20-1,NA,CSATGLQYF
TRBV7-2,TRBD2,CASSLQREYVETQYF
TRBV28,TRBD2,CASSAVGRASYNEQFF
TRBV28,TRBD2,CATGSGSGYEQYF
TRBV7-2,NA,CASSLASGSYEQYF
TRBV28,TRBD1,CASRQGAGEQYF
TRBV6-4,TRBD1,CASSATGGFGYGYTF
TRBV2,TRBD1,CASGTGNNQPQHF
TRBV29-1,TRBD1,CSVLARDSLGYTF
TRBV11-2,NA,CASSFPQGEQYF
TRBV6-1,NA,CASSEENTGYYAGELFF
TRBV30,NA,CAWSVVTGTYGYTF
TRBV4-3,TRBD2,CASSQGLAGSLSYEQYF
TRBV28,NA,CASSSGAGGTDTQYF
TRBV5-4,NA,CASSLESGYEQFF
TRBV14,NA,CASSQPGTFYNEQFF